This T cell receptor beta chain was sequenced for a study of blood T cell repertoires in COVID-19. Background on the study: There were acute and convalescent COVID-19 samples, and they came from the United States, Italy and Spain. T cells, B-cell-depleted T cells, or PBMCs supplied cDNA or gDNA.

Germline values: CDR1 MNHEY, CDR2 SVGAGI. The V gene lost 6 bases and the J gene lost 1 base, with 15 bases spanning the gap. The CDR3 runs to 15 residues. Only one count was recorded for this clone. Original analysis: Reference gene primer amplification yielded estimated nucleated cell counts. This table comes from immunoSEQ multiplex PCR, and its TCRdb copy is limited to in-frame clones, with some not included. That table is the source of V, J and clone size, and D and trimming were worked out from the DNA. The data hold under 300,000 clones, with around 83% observed a single time. The sequencing input was peripheral blood. V is TRBV6-5 and J is TRBJ1-1, with a tentative D call TRBD1 (6 bases). This receptor was obtained from an elderly man with acute or convalescent COVID-19. CDR3 in amino acids: CASRSTFRGNTEAFF. The CDR3 DNA reads as TGTGCCAGCAGGTCAACGTTCAGGGGGAACACTGAAGCTTTCTTT.